These T cell receptor beta chains were read from a single sample in a study of cytomegalovirus exposure and HLA in healthy donors. Data came from immunoSEQ multiplex PCR; TCRdb stores just in-frame clones and leaves some out. Of a few hundred thousand clones in the sample, 85% to 90% are singletons; the top ten hold under 0.4%. The sample comprised PBMCs. All receptors derive from a woman aged 18-29 years in good health and CMV-seronegative. Each CDR3 is given with its conserved first and last residue. A D gene is named only where the DNA matches it firmly. Clone size is not always given. Where it is, it says once, few, many or a class for expanded clones.

TGCGCCAGCAGTGAGTCTCGGGGTAGTAACGGGGAGCTGTTTTTT	CASSESRGSNGELFF	TRBV10-1	.	.	TRBJ2-2
TGTGCCAGCAGTGAGGGGACAGGGGTTGTATCACCCCTCCACTTT	CASSEGTGVVSPLHF	TRBV6-1	.	TRBD1	TRBJ1-6
TGCGCCAGCAGCCAAGGGACAGGGACCATCACAGATACGCAGTATTTT	CASSQGTGTITDTQYF	TRBV4-1	.	TRBD1	TRBJ2-3
TGTGCCAGCAGCGGTCAACAGGGAGAGACCCAGTACTTC	CASSGQQGETQYF	TRBV5-6	.	.	TRBJ2-5
TGCGCCAGCAGCTTCTCAGACAATGAGCAGTTCTTC	CASSFSDNEQFF	TRBV5-1	.	.	TRBJ2-1
TGTGCCAGCTCAAAACAGGGACAGGGGCTTAGGGAGCAGTACTTC	CASSKQGQGLREQYF	TRBV18	.	TRBD1	TRBJ2-7
TGCGCCAGCAGCTTCATAGGGACAGGCTACGAGCAGTACTTC	CASSFIGTGYEQYF	TRBV5-1	.	TRBD1	TRBJ2-7
TGTGCCAGCAGCCCCCTGAGCCCACGGGTGGAAAAACTGTTTTTT	CASSPLSPRVEKLFF	TRBV4-2	.	.	TRBJ1-4
TGTGCCAGCAGCGACAATATGTACTATGGCTACACCTTC	CASSDNMYYGYTF	TRBV7-6	.	.	TRBJ1-2
TGTGCCAGCCAGGGACAGGGGGAAATCAATGAGCAGTTCTTC	CASQGQGEINEQFF	TRBV5-6	.	TRBD1	TRBJ2-1
TGTGCCAGCAGCGTCGGGACTAGCGGGAGGACCTACAATGAGCAGTTCTTC	CASSVGTSGRTYNEQFF	TRBV9	.	TRBD2	TRBJ2-1
TGCGCCAGCAGCCAAGATGTAAAGGCGGGGGCCATCCACGGCTACACCTTC	CASSQDVKAGAIHGYTF	TRBV4-1	.	.	TRBJ1-2
TGTGCCAGCAGCCCCCACCGCCGAGGGGGCGGTGTCGGGGAGCTGTTTTTT	CASSPHRRGGGVGELFF	TRBV7-8	.	TRBD1	TRBJ2-2
TGTGCCAGCAGTTTCGGGACAGGGACCCTCAATCAGCCCCAGCATTTT	CASSFGTGTLNQPQHF	TRBV28	.	TRBD1	TRBJ1-5
TGTGCCAGCTCACCACAGGGACTAGCGCATTACAATGAGCAGTTCTTC	CASSPQGLAHYNEQFF	TRBV18	.	TRBD2	TRBJ2-1
TGTGCCAGCAGGGATGAACCAGGAACCGAAAAACTGTTTTTT	CASRDEPGTEKLFF	TRBV2	.	.	TRBJ1-4
TGTGCCAGCAGTTACTCCCGGGGTCGAGACACCATATATTTT	CASSYSRGRDTIYF	TRBV6-5	.	.	TRBJ1-3
TGTGCCATCAGCCACGGGGTGGGGGGCCAAGAGACCCAGTACTTC	CAISHGVGGQETQYF	TRBV10-3	.	.	TRBJ2-5
TGTGCCAGCAGTTTATTCAACAGGGATACTGAAGCTTTCTTT	CASSLFNRDTEAFF	TRBV27	.	.	TRBJ1-1
TGTGCCAGCAGTTACTCGAAGCAGGAAAACACTGAAGCTTTCTTT	CASSYSKQENTEAFF	TRBV6-6	.	.	TRBJ1-1
TGTGCCAGCAGTTCCCTCGTCTCGTTCCCAGTAGATACGCAGTATTTT	CASSSLVSFPVDTQYF	TRBV27	.	.	TRBJ2-3
TGTGCCAGCAGCGTGTACGGGGGGGACCAGCCCCAGCATTTT	CASSVYGGDQPQHF	TRBV9	.	.	TRBJ1-5
TGTGCCAGCAGCCCGGGTCGTCGTAGGGAGCAGTACTTC	CASSPGRRREQYF	TRBV7-6	.	.	TRBJ2-7
TGTGCCAGCAGTTCCGTCGGGGGGCGCGGTGAAGCTTTCTTT	CASSSVGGRGEAFF	TRBV27	.	.	TRBJ1-1
TGCGCCAGCAGTGAAGGGGAGAACACTGAAGCTTTCTTT	CASSEGENTEAFF	TRBV10-1	.	.	TRBJ1-1
TGTGCCAGCACGGACAGGACTGAAGCTTTCTTT	CASTDRTEAFF	TRBV2	.	TRBD1	TRBJ1-1
TGTGCCAGCACCCAGGAGGGGCGGAATCAGCCCCAGCATTTT	CASTQEGRNQPQHF	TRBV6-1	once	.	TRBJ1-5
TGTGCCAGCAGCCGGGAGGGGGCGCGTGGGGAGACCCAGTACTTC	CASSREGARGETQYF	TRBV25-1	.	.	TRBJ2-5
TGTGCCAGCAGTTTCTTCGACCCCGGGCGGGGCCGTCGTCGGGCTGACAATGAGCAGTTCTTC	CASSFFDPGRGRRRADNEQFF	TRBV27	.	.	TRBJ2-1
TGTGCCAGCAGCGTCCCCGGGACAGGGGGTGCTGGCTACACCTTC	CASSVPGTGGAGYTF	TRBV13	.	TRBD1	TRBJ1-2
TGTGCCAGCAGTTCCCACCGGCCCGGACAGGATAGCAATCAGCCCCAGCATTTT	CASSSHRPGQDSNQPQHF	TRBV27	.	TRBD1	TRBJ1-5
TGTGCCAGCAGTTACTCGATCCAGGGGGGAAACACCATATATTTT	CASSYSIQGGNTIYF	TRBV6-5	.	.	TRBJ1-3
TGTGCCAGCAGTGAGGGACTAGCGGGTTACAATGAGCAGTTCTTC	CASSEGLAGYNEQFF	TRBV6-1	.	TRBD2	TRBJ2-1